This is a list of T cell receptor beta chains from one sample in a study of CDR3 diversity in severe acne. TCRdb recomputed calls from the PCR reads with MiXCR, one row per CDR3 protein. The data contain around 94,000 distinct CDR3 sequences, roughly 51% of them singletons. The sample taken for sequencing was blood. The source of these receptors is a male donor with acne. The CDR3 runs from the conserved cysteine through the conserved F or W. The order of the fields is V gene, J gene, D gene, clone size, CDR3 DNA, CDR3 protein. D genes are given only for firm matches. Not every row has a clone size; where given, it reads once, few, many or a size class.

>TRBV6-4|TRBJ2-2|TRBD2|many
TGTGCCAGCAGTAGCGGGAGCACCGGGGAGCTGTTTTTT
CASSSGSTGELFF
>TRBV12-3/TRBV12-4|TRBJ2-5|NA|many
TGTGCCAGCAGTTTAGGGGGGACCCAGTACTTC
CASSLGGTQYF
>TRBV6-1|TRBJ1-2|TRBD1|few
TGTGCCAGCAGTGTCGACAGGGTTCACTATGGCTACACCTTC
CASSVDRVHYGYTF
>TRBV6-5|TRBJ1-1|TRBD1|NA
TGTGCCAGCAGTCGGACAGGGTACACTGAAGCTTTCTTT
CASSRTGYTEAFF
>TRBV7-6|TRBJ2-1|TRBD1|NA
TGTGCCACCTCAGGACAGGGGGCGACCCATGAGCAGTTCTTC
CATSGQGATHEQFF
>TRBV11-3|TRBJ2-5|NA|many
TGTGCCAGCAGCCCGCAGGGATGGGAGACCCAGTACTTC
CASSPQGWETQYF
>TRBV9|TRBJ1-3|NA|many
TGTGCCAGCAGTCCAGGGTTTAGCTCTGGAAACACCATATATTTT
CASSPGFSSGNTIYF
>TRBV15|TRBJ1-1|NA|NA
TGTGCCACCAGCAGAGAAGGGAACACTGAAGCTTCCTTT
CATSREGNTEASF
>TRBV7-2|TRBJ1-2|TRBD1|NA
TGTGCCAGCAGCTCAGGGGGCAACTATGGCTACACCTTC
CASSSGGNYGYTF
>TRBV25-1|TRBJ2-5|NA|once
TGTGCCAGCAGCGCCCTTGGGGCTAGGGAGGAGACCCAGTACTTC
CASSALGAREETQYF
>TRBV6-5|TRBJ1-2|NA|NA
TGTGCCAGCAGTTCAGGGAGGAGCTATGGCTACACCTTC
CASSSGRSYGYTF
>TRBV14|TRBJ2-7|NA|many
TGTGCCAGCAGCCAAGAGAGGGGGACCGACATATCGTACTTC
CASSQERGTDISYF
>TRBV4-2|TRBJ1-5|NA|few
TGTGCCAGCAGCCAAGATGATTGGGCACCTTATAGCAATCAGCCCCAGCATTTT
CASSQDDWAPYSNQPQHF
>TRBV2|TRBJ2-5|TRBD2|NA
TGTGCCAGCAGTGGGACTAGCGGGAACCAAGAGACCCAGTACTTC
CASSGTSGNQETQYF
>TRBV9|TRBJ1-1|NA|NA
TGTGCCAGCAGCGTAGGCGGCGCCACTGAAGCTTTCTTT
CASSVGGATEAFF
>TRBV12-3/TRBV12-4|TRBJ2-2|TRBD1|NA
TGTGCCAGCAGTGGCGACAGGGCGATGAGCGGGGAGCTGTTTTTT
CASSGDRAMSGELFF
>TRBV7-9|TRBJ2-7|TRBD1|NA
TGTGCCAACAGCTTAGCTCAGGGGGCCTACGAGCAGTACTTC
CANSLAQGAYEQYF
>TRBV2|TRBJ1-5|TRBD1|NA
TGTGCCAGCAGAGGTGGGACAGGGGGTGGCAATCAGCCCCAGCATTTT
CASRGGTGGGNQPQHF
>TRBV7-9|TRBJ2-2|TRBD2|NA
TGTGCTAGCAGCGCTGCGGGAGGAGGCACCGGGGAGCTGTTTTTT
CASSAAGGGTGELFF
>TRBV5-4|TRBJ2-1|NA|many
TGTGCCAGCAGCTTGATGGGGTCCAACAATGAGCAGTTCTTC
CASSLMGSNNEQFF
>TRBV5-5|TRBJ1-2|NA|NA
TGTGCCAGCAGCTTCTTGACGGAAGATGGCTACACCTTC
CASSFLTEDGYTF
>TRBV9|TRBJ2-7|TRBD2|NA
TGTGCCAGCAGCGGGACACCCGGGACTAGCGGAACCTACGAGCAGTACTTC
CASSGTPGTSGTYEQYF
>TRBV29-1|TRBJ2-7|NA|NA
TGCAGCGTTGAACCAAGGGGGGGATACGAGCAGTACTTC
CSVEPRGGYEQYF
>TRBV29-1|TRBJ2-7|NA|NA
TGCAGCGCAACCGGGACGGGGAATTCCTACGAGCAGTACTTC
CSATGTGNSYEQYF
>TRBV5-4|TRBJ1-1|TRBD1|NA
TGTGCCAGCAGCTTGGGTCTATTCATCGGACAGGTAAACACTGAAGCTTTCTTT
CASSLGLFIGQVNTEAFF
>TRBV27|TRBJ1-6|NA|NA
TGTGCCAGCAGTGGGGTTTCATATTCACCCCTCCACTTT
CASSGVSYSPLHF
>TRBV6-2/TRBV6-3|TRBJ2-1|NA|NA
TGTGCCAGCAGAGCCCGAGGCCGGGACCCCGACAATGAGCAGTTCTTC
CASRARGRDPDNEQFF
>TRBV9|TRBJ1-5|NA|NA
TGTGCCAGCAGCTCGGGGACCGCTAATCAGCCCCAGCATTTT
CASSSGTANQPQHF
>TRBV4-1|TRBJ2-3|NA|few
TGCGCCAGCAGCCAAGAGAGGCCAGCCACCACAGATACGCAGTATTTT
CASSQERPATTDTQYF
>TRBV7-9|TRBJ2-7|NA|NA
TGTGCCAGCAGCTTAGACCCCGCCGAGCAGTACTTC
CASSLDPAEQYF
>TRBV20-1|TRBJ1-2|TRBD1|medium-sized
TGCAGTGCTAGGTCGGACAGGGACTATGGCTACACCTTC
CSARSDRDYGYTF
>TRBV19|TRBJ1-3|NA|many
TGTGCCAGTATGGGTTTAACTGGAAACACCATATATTTT
CASMGLTGNTIYF
>TRBV5-1|TRBJ2-7|NA|once
TGCGCCAGCAGCTTGTGTTTCTTCGGGGAATACGAGCAGTACTTC
CASSLCFFGEYEQYF